This is a list of T cell receptor beta chains from one sample in a study of blood T cells in healthy people across ages. TCRdb recomputed calls from the 5' RACE reads with MiXCR, one row per CDR3 protein. The sample has roughly 900,000 distinct CDR3 sequences, around 46% seen once. Sample: blood. The receptors shown here come from a man younger than 45 in good health. Both conserved end residues are part of each CDR3. The D gene is left open where the match is weak. Size is omitted from some rows. Given values are once, few, many or a class for expanded clones.

V gene: TRBV20-1
clone size: few
D gene: TRBD2
J gene: TRBJ2-4
CDR3 protein: CSARDWGSGGGDIQYF
CDR3 DNA: TGCAGTGCTAGAGATTGGGGTAGCGGGGGAGGAGACATTCAGTACTTC

V gene: TRBV5-1
clone size: many
D gene: NA
J gene: TRBJ1-1
CDR3 protein: CASSLDPGLNTEAFF
CDR3 DNA: TGCGCCAGCAGCTTGGATCCGGGCCTGAACACTGAAGCTTTCTTT

V gene: TRBV4-3
clone size: few
D gene: TRBD2
J gene: TRBJ2-3
CDR3 protein: CASSQDGASGGGYTQYF
CDR3 DNA: TGCGCCAGCAGCCAAGACGGAGCTAGCGGGGGCGGGTATACGCAGTATTTT

V gene: TRBV30
clone size: NA
D gene: NA
J gene: TRBJ1-5
CDR3 protein: CAWSPDGNQPQHF
CDR3 DNA: TGTGCCTGGAGTCCCGACGGCAATCAGCCCCAGCATTTT

V gene: TRBV3-1
clone size: few
D gene: NA
J gene: TRBJ2-7
CDR3 protein: CASSQYTDNYEQYF
CDR3 DNA: TGTGCCAGCAGCCAATACACGGACAACTACGAGCAGTACTTC

V gene: TRBV6-2/TRBV6-3
clone size: NA
D gene: NA
J gene: TRBJ1-2
CDR3 protein: CASSYSNSGNGYTF
CDR3 DNA: TGTGCCAGCAGTTACTCGAACTCTGGGAATGGCTACACCTTC

V gene: TRBV6-1
clone size: few
D gene: NA
J gene: TRBJ1-2
CDR3 protein: CASSVDFNYGYTF
CDR3 DNA: TGTGCCAGCAGTGTGGACTTTAACTATGGCTACACCTTC

V gene: TRBV12-3/TRBV12-4
clone size: once
D gene: NA
J gene: TRBJ2-3
CDR3 protein: CASSWEKGVSDTQYF
CDR3 DNA: TGTGCCAGCAGTTGGGAGAAGGGGGTGTCAGATACGCAGTATTTT

V gene: TRBV4-2
clone size: many
D gene: NA
J gene: TRBJ2-6
CDR3 protein: CASSQEVGSGANVLTF
CDR3 DNA: TGTGCCAGCAGCCAAGAAGTAGGGTCTGGGGCCAACGTCCTGACTTTC

V gene: TRBV29-1
clone size: few
D gene: TRBD1
J gene: TRBJ2-7
CDR3 protein: CSVRQGGAYEQYF
CDR3 DNA: TGCAGCGTTCGACAGGGGGGTGCCTACGAGCAGTACTTC

V gene: TRBV5-1
clone size: NA
D gene: TRBD1
J gene: TRBJ1-4
CDR3 protein: CASSYQGAEEKLFF
CDR3 DNA: TGCGCCAGCAGCTATCAGGGGGCGGAAGAAAAACTGTTTTTT

V gene: TRBV20-1
clone size: NA
D gene: TRBD2
J gene: TRBJ2-1
CDR3 protein: CSAHSGGANNEQFF
CDR3 DNA: TGCAGTGCTCATAGCGGGGGGGCGAACAATGAGCAGTTCTTC

V gene: TRBV5-5
clone size: NA
D gene: TRBD2
J gene: TRBJ2-5
CDR3 protein: CASSRGLAGGSKLETQYF
CDR3 DNA: TGTGCCAGCAGCCGCGGACTAGCGGGGGGCTCTAAGTTGGAGACCCAGTACTTC

V gene: TRBV20-1
clone size: few
D gene: NA
J gene: TRBJ2-7
CDR3 protein: CSASQGSYEQYF
CDR3 DNA: TGCAGTGCTAGCCAGGGCAGTTACGAGCAGTACTTC

V gene: TRBV5-1
clone size: few
D gene: NA
J gene: TRBJ1-2
CDR3 protein: CATRKDSNYGYTF
CDR3 DNA: TGCGCCACCAGAAAGGACAGCAACTATGGCTACACCTTC

V gene: TRBV11-3
clone size: few
D gene: TRBD1
J gene: TRBJ2-7
CDR3 protein: CASSPNRGAYEQYF
CDR3 DNA: TGTGCCAGCAGCCCCAACAGGGGGGCCTACGAGCAGTACTTC

V gene: TRBV12-3/TRBV12-4
clone size: NA
D gene: NA
J gene: TRBJ2-7
CDR3 protein: CAGSLLDSYNEQYF
CDR3 DNA: TGTGCCGGCAGTTTACTAGACTCCTACAATGAGCAGTACTTC

V gene: TRBV4-2
clone size: NA
D gene: TRBD2
J gene: TRBJ2-7
CDR3 protein: CASSQGPAGESYEQYF
CDR3 DNA: TGTGCCAGCAGCCAAGGTCCAGCGGGGGAAAGCTACGAGCAGTACTTC

V gene: TRBV5-1
clone size: NA
D gene: TRBD2
J gene: TRBJ2-5
CDR3 protein: CASSWGSGAQETQYF
CDR3 DNA: TGCGCCAGCAGCTGGGGTAGCGGGGCACAAGAGACCCAGTACTTC

V gene: TRBV28
clone size: NA
D gene: TRBD1
J gene: TRBJ2-1
CDR3 protein: CARGTAVKRKVNEQFF
CDR3 DNA: TGTGCCAGAGGGACAGCCGTAAAGCGGAAGGTGAATGAGCAGTTCTTC

V gene: TRBV12-3/TRBV12-4
clone size: NA
D gene: NA
J gene: TRBJ1-4
CDR3 protein: CASTSGETVNEKLFF
CDR3 DNA: TGTGCCAGCACCTCCGGGGAAACGGTTAATGAAAAACTGTTTTTT

V gene: TRBV7-2
clone size: NA
D gene: NA
J gene: TRBJ2-3
CDR3 protein: CASSLGGITDTQYF
CDR3 DNA: TGTGCCAGCAGCTTAGGAGGAATCACAGATACGCAGTATTTT

V gene: TRBV12-3/TRBV12-4
clone size: NA
D gene: NA
J gene: TRBJ2-2
CDR3 protein: CASSPGRANTGELFF
CDR3 DNA: TGTGCCAGCAGTCCGGGCAGAGCGAACACCGGGGAGCTGTTTTTT

V gene: TRBV28
clone size: NA
D gene: NA
J gene: TRBJ1-3
CDR3 protein: CASSSRSWGSGNTIYF
CDR3 DNA: TGTGCCAGCAGTTCTCGCAGTTGGGGCTCTGGAAACACCATATATTTT

V gene: TRBV28
clone size: NA
D gene: TRBD2
J gene: TRBJ2-5
CDR3 protein: CASRNLAASQETQYF
CDR3 DNA: TGTGCCAGCAGGAATCTAGCGGCTAGTCAAGAGACCCAGTACTTC

V gene: TRBV7-9
clone size: NA
D gene: NA
J gene: TRBJ2-7
CDR3 protein: CASSYRDTAYEQYF
CDR3 DNA: TGTGCCAGCAGCTACCGGGACACGGCCTACGAGCAGTACTTC

V gene: TRBV3-1
clone size: NA
D gene: NA
J gene: TRBJ2-5
CDR3 protein: CASSQDRPLSQETQYF
CDR3 DNA: TGTGCCAGCAGCCAAGATCGGCCCCTGTCCCAAGAGACCCAGTACTTC

V gene: TRBV5-1
clone size: NA
D gene: NA
J gene: TRBJ2-3
CDR3 protein: CASSLDGGTELSTDTQYF
CDR3 DNA: TGCGCCAGCAGCTTGGATGGAGGGACTGAGCTTAGCACAGATACGCAGTATTTT

V gene: TRBV21-1
clone size: NA
D gene: NA
J gene: TRBJ2-5
CDR3 protein: CASSKGPVLQETQYF
CDR3 DNA: TGTGCCAGCAGCAAAGGGCCAGTCCTCCAAGAGACCCAGTACTTC

V gene: TRBV5-5
clone size: NA
D gene: TRBD2
J gene: TRBJ2-5
CDR3 protein: CASSFGSGGAHETQYF
CDR3 DNA: TGTGCCAGCAGCTTTGGAAGCGGGGGGGCTCATGAGACCCAGTACTTC

V gene: TRBV30
clone size: NA
D gene: NA
J gene: TRBJ1-2
CDR3 protein: CAWSVGSHGYTF
CDR3 DNA: TGTGCCTGGAGTGTAGGCAGTCATGGCTACACCTTC

V gene: TRBV10-3
clone size: many
D gene: NA
J gene: TRBJ2-5
CDR3 protein: CAISDHRAVQETQYF
CDR3 DNA: TGTGCCATCAGTGATCACAGGGCAGTCCAAGAGACCCAGTACTTC

V gene: TRBV2
clone size: NA
D gene: NA
J gene: TRBJ1-5
CDR3 protein: CAGSRTVSNQPQHF
CDR3 DNA: TGTGCCGGCAGTAGGACGGTTAGCAATCAGCCCCAGCATTTT

V gene: TRBV28
clone size: NA
D gene: NA
J gene: TRBJ2-1
CDR3 protein: CASSFNPGSPYNEQFF
CDR3 DNA: TGTGCCAGCAGTTTTAACCCGGGGTCCCCCTACAATGAGCAGTTCTTC

V gene: TRBV7-3
clone size: NA
D gene: TRBD2
J gene: TRBJ2-1
CDR3 protein: CASSLVNGLGIYNEQFF
CDR3 DNA: TGTGCCAGCAGCTTAGTAAACGGACTAGGAATCTACAATGAGCAGTTCTTC

V gene: TRBV18
clone size: NA
D gene: NA
J gene: TRBJ1-2
CDR3 protein: CASSPVGILEGYTF
CDR3 DNA: TGTGCCAGCTCACCGGTGGGAATCCTAGAAGGCTACACCTTC

V gene: TRBV20-1
clone size: NA
D gene: NA
J gene: TRBJ1-5
CDR3 protein: CSASGPLKKPQHF
CDR3 DNA: TGCAGTGCTAGTGGGCCGCTGAAGAAGCCCCAGCATTTT

V gene: TRBV28
clone size: NA
D gene: NA
J gene: TRBJ2-5
CDR3 protein: CASLATGRGGETQYF
CDR3 DNA: TGTGCCAGCCTGGCGACAGGGCGGGGCGGAGAGACCCAGTACTTC

V gene: TRBV20-1
clone size: NA
D gene: NA
J gene: TRBJ1-5
CDR3 protein: CSAISGDQPQHF
CDR3 DNA: TGCAGTGCTATCTCAGGGGACCAGCCCCAGCATTTT

V gene: TRBV5-1
clone size: NA
D gene: NA
J gene: TRBJ2-5
CDR3 protein: CASSFERAQETQYF
CDR3 DNA: TGCGCCAGCAGCTTCGAGCGGGCTCAAGAGACCCAGTACTTC

V gene: TRBV27
clone size: few
D gene: TRBD1
J gene: TRBJ1-1
CDR3 protein: CASSLSAGQGALEAFF
CDR3 DNA: TGTGCCAGCAGTTTATCGGCAGGACAGGGGGCTCTTGAAGCTTTCTTT

V gene: TRBV24-1
clone size: once
D gene: NA
J gene: TRBJ1-2
CDR3 protein: CATSEADGYTF
CDR3 DNA: TGTGCCACCAGTGAGGCCGATGGCTACACCTTC

V gene: TRBV7-2
clone size: NA
D gene: TRBD2
J gene: TRBJ2-3
CDR3 protein: CASSYSGDTDTQYF
CDR3 DNA: TGTGCCAGCAGCTATAGCGGGGACACAGATACGCAGTATTTT

V gene: TRBV6-1
clone size: NA
D gene: NA
J gene: TRBJ1-2
CDR3 protein: CASSEGRPGGYTF
CDR3 DNA: TGTGCCAGCAGTGAAGGGCGGCCGGGTGGCTACACCTTC

V gene: TRBV5-1
clone size: NA
D gene: NA
J gene: TRBJ2-7
CDR3 protein: CASSLTPIPTTYEQYF
CDR3 DNA: TGCGCCAGCTCCCTGACACCCATACCTACAACCTACGAGCAGTACTTC

V gene: TRBV29-1
clone size: NA
D gene: NA
J gene: TRBJ2-7
CDR3 protein: CSTPSGTAYNEQYF
CDR3 DNA: TGCAGCACGCCTTCGGGCACAGCCTACAATGAGCAGTACTTC

V gene: TRBV24-1
clone size: NA
D gene: TRBD1
J gene: TRBJ1-5
CDR3 protein: CATSDSGGGNQPQHF
CDR3 DNA: TGTGCCACCAGTGACTCAGGGGGAGGCAATCAGCCCCAGCATTTT